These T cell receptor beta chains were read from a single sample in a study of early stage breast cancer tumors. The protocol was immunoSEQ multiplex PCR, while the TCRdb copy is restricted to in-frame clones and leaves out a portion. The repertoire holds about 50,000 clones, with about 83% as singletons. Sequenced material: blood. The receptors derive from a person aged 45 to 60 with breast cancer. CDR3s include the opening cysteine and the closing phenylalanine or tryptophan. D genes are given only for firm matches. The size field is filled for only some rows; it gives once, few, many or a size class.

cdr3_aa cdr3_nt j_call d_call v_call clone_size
CASSLSGGAADTQYF TGCGCCAGCAGCCTTAGCGGGGGGGCCGCGGATACGCAGTATTTT TRBJ2-3 TRBD2 TRBV4-3 once
CASSLGDRATDTQYF TGCGCCAGCAGCTTGGGCGACAGGGCGACAGATACGCAGTATTTT TRBJ2-3 TRBD1 TRBV5-1 once
CASSLTGPNYGYTF TGTGCCAGCAGTTTAACAGGGCCTAACTATGGCTACACCTTC TRBJ1-2 NA TRBV28 NA
CASSPNWERSLWLYF TGTGCCAGCTCACCCAATTGGGAGAGATCCCTCTGGCTGTACTTC TRBJ2-7 NA TRBV18 NA
CASSLATDTQYF TGTGCCAGCAGCCTAGCGACAGATACGCAGTATTTT TRBJ2-3 NA TRBV7-2 NA
CAARDLLVGYTF TGTGCCGCCAGGGACTTACTTGTTGGCTACACCTTC TRBJ1-2 NA TRBV28 NA
CSVDWGGYTF TGCAGCGTTGACTGGGGTGGCTACACCTTC TRBJ1-2 NA TRBV29-1 NA
CASSYSGGAGYGYTF TGTGCCAGCAGTTACTCGGGGGGGGCAGGATATGGCTACACCTTC TRBJ1-2 NA TRBV6-5 NA
CASSSEPDTDTQYF TGTGCCAGCAGCTCCGAGCCAGACACAGATACGCAGTATTTT TRBJ2-3 NA TRBV13 NA
CAWSVAARHSPLHF TGTGCCTGGAGTGTAGCAGCCAGGCATTCACCCCTCCACTTT TRBJ1-6 NA TRBV30 NA
CSASPRNTEAFF TGCAGCGCGTCACCCCGGAACACTGAAGCTTTCTTT TRBJ1-1 NA TRBV29-1 NA
CASKERDSTDTQYF TGTGCCAGCAAAGAGCGGGATTCAACAGATACGCAGTATTTT TRBJ2-3 TRBD2 TRBV2 NA
CASSVYSGTSITQYF TGTGCCAGCAGCGTATATTCCGGGACTTCCATAACGCAGTATTTT TRBJ2-3 NA TRBV9 NA
CASSTTSGSLETQYF TGTGCCAGTAGTACCACTAGCGGGAGTTTGGAGACCCAGTACTTC TRBJ2-5 TRBD2 TRBV19 NA
CASSYQGAGTGELFF TGTGCCAGCAGCTATCAGGGGGCAGGAACCGGGGAGCTGTTTTTT TRBJ2-2 TRBD1 TRBV5-6 NA
CASSQSPGGPFGEQYF TGCGCCAGCAGTCAATCTCCAGGGGGTCCCTTCGGCGAGCAGTACTTC TRBJ2-7 TRBD1 TRBV23-1 NA
CASSAVAGGHNEQFF TGTGCCAGTAGTGCGGTTGCGGGGGGCCACAATGAGCAGTTCTTC TRBJ2-1 TRBD2 TRBV19 NA
CASSSDRGLAAKGTQYF TGTGCCAGCAGTTCTGATAGGGGACTAGCGGCCAAGGGGACCCAGTACTTC TRBJ2-5 TRBD2 TRBV7-2 NA
CASSTGTSGSHTGELFF TGTGCCAGTAGTACCGGGACTAGCGGGTCCCACACCGGGGAGCTGTTTTTT TRBJ2-2 TRBD2 TRBV19 once
CASSSIKLEQGYEQFF TGTGCCAGCAGCTCTATTAAATTGGAACAGGGGTATGAGCAGTTCTTC TRBJ2-1 TRBD1 TRBV2 few
CASSFPGPNTEAFF TGTGCCAGCAGTTTTCCGGGACCAAACACTGAAGCTTTCTTT TRBJ1-1 NA TRBV6-5 NA
CASSQNPRGAYEQYF TGTGCCAGCAGCCAAAATCCTAGGGGGGCCTACGAGCAGTACTTC TRBJ2-7 NA TRBV7-8 NA
CASSSIMRENHQPQHF TGTGCCAGCAGTTCCATCATGAGGGAGAATCATCAGCCCCAGCATTTT TRBJ1-5 NA TRBV28 few
CASASGGPYNEQFF TGTGCCAGCGCCTCAGGAGGGCCTTACAATGAGCAGTTCTTC TRBJ2-1 NA TRBV6-6 NA
CALSGSINTGELFF TGTGCCCTTAGCGGGTCCATAAACACCGGGGAGCTGTTTTTT TRBJ2-2 TRBD2 TRBV7-2 NA
CASNPGNTEAFF TGTGCCAGCAACCCAGGGAACACTGAAGCTTTCTTT TRBJ1-1 NA TRBV28 NA
CASSLARPPINNEQFF TGTGCCAGCAGCTTAGCGCGACCCCCGATTAACAATGAGCAGTTCTTC TRBJ2-1 NA TRBV7-9 once
CASSSQTGHPGNTIYF TGTGCCAGCAGTTCTCAGACAGGGCATCCCGGAAACACCATATATTTT TRBJ1-3 TRBD1 TRBV6-5 once
CASSKELAGFGNQPQHF TGTGCCAGCTCCAAAGAATTGGCGGGGTTTGGCAATCAGCCCCAGCATTTT TRBJ1-5 NA TRBV7-9 NA
CASKKRQGSGYEQYF TGTGCCAGCAAAAAAAGGCAGGGGAGTGGGTACGAGCAGTACTTC TRBJ2-7 NA TRBV7-2 once
CASSFSSGLALDEQFF TGTGCCAGCAGCTTTAGTAGCGGTCTAGCTTTGGATGAGCAGTTCTTC TRBJ2-1 NA TRBV7-2 NA
CASSFPWPGGTQYF TGTGCCAGCAGTTTCCCTTGGCCTGGGGGTACGCAGTATTTT TRBJ2-3 NA TRBV27 NA
CASSPRFDQGEQFF TGTGCCAGCAGTCCTCGCTTTGATCAGGGGGAGCAGTTCTTC TRBJ2-1 NA TRBV27 NA
CASRYGTGAYEQYF TGTGCCAGCAGGTACGGGACCGGAGCCTACGAGCAGTACTTC TRBJ2-7 NA TRBV6-6 NA
CASSPIIFRDRGVFEQYF TGTGCCAGCAGTCCCATTATTTTCCGGGACAGGGGAGTGTTCGAGCAGTACTTC TRBJ2-7 TRBD1 TRBV28 NA
CASSPGRTQETQYF TGTGCCAGCTCACCAGGGCGGACCCAAGAGACCCAGTACTTC TRBJ2-5 NA TRBV18 once
CSAGQMNTEAFF TGCAGCGCTGGACAGATGAACACTGAAGCTTTCTTT TRBJ1-1 NA TRBV29-1 few
CAIRSSGTPAPEPNTGELFF TGTGCCATCAGGTCCTCCGGGACCCCCGCCCCCGAACCGAACACCGGGGAGCTGTTTTTT TRBJ2-2 NA TRBV10-3 NA
CASSLAGNEKLFF TGTGCCAGCAGTTTAGCGGGGAATGAAAAACTGTTTTTT TRBJ1-4 NA TRBV28 NA
CAISESGGTQETQYF TGTGCCATCAGTGAGTCCGGGGGGACCCAAGAGACCCAGTACTTC TRBJ2-5 TRBD2 TRBV10-3 NA
CASRSQEVETQYF TGTGCCAGTAGATCCCAGGAGGTAGAGACCCAGTACTTC TRBJ2-5 NA TRBV19 NA
CASSQGTVTNEKLFF TGCGCCAGCAGCCAAGGCACCGTCACTAATGAAAAACTGTTTTTT TRBJ1-4 NA TRBV4-1 NA
CASSLSRQGNTGELFF TGTGCCAGCAGCTTAAGTCGACAGGGGAACACCGGGGAGCTGTTTTTT TRBJ2-2 TRBD1 TRBV7-3 NA
CASSFTAGTNYGYTF TGCGCCAGCAGCTTCACGGCAGGGACAAACTATGGCTACACCTTC TRBJ1-2 NA TRBV5-1 NA
CASSTQGRQYF TGTGCCAGCAGCACACAGGGACGGCAGTACTTC TRBJ2-7 NA TRBV7-9 NA
CASSLRTGSSEKLFF TGTGCCAGCTCACTTCGGACAGGGTCATCTGAAAAACTGTTTTTT TRBJ1-4 TRBD1 TRBV18 NA